These 27 T cell receptor beta chains were sequenced from one sample in a study of PD-1 blockade in mismatch repair-deficient tumors (dated by TCRdb to 2015 to 2018). Library prep was done by the immunoSEQ multiplex PCR assay. The immuneACCESS repertoire file appears here via TCRdb, limited to in-frame rearrangements. These files lack a portion of the clones; in checked studies, under half of the deficit traces to unresolved V genes, and the cause of the others is not known. This sample gives about 63,000 clones in total; approximately 88% of them show up just once. The ten largest clones take up approximately 15% of the sample. Sequenced material: peripheral blood, taken 52 weeks after starting pembrolizumab. Receptors were obtained from an adult with mismatch repair-deficient cancer.

This clone was observed once. The rearrangement links TRBV19 to TRBJ2-7, with TRBD2 matching 12 bases. CDR1 is LNHDA, CDR2 SQIVND, per germline (reference sequence). The CDR3 runs 17 residues. The ends lost 0 bases at V and 5 bases at J; junction bases unmatched: 8. The CDR3 bases are TGTGCCAGTAGTATAGAGGGGGCTAGCGGGAGGGCCCACGAGCAGTACTTC. Its translation: CASSIEGASGRAHEQYF.

The rearrangement links TRBV7-9 to TRBJ2-7, with no clear D. V gave up 1 base and J gave up 3 bases, with 7 bases separating them. CDR3 length: 13 amino acids. The germline gives CDR1 SEHNR, CDR2 FQNEAQ (reference sequence). The CDR3 region has the DNA TGTGCCAGCAGCTTAGAAGGTTTCTACGAGCAGTACTTC. Protein product: CASSLEGFYEQYF.

The chain has TRBV19 and TRBJ2-5, with D perhaps matching TRBD1 (6 bases). The CDR3 totals 17 residues. V lost 0 bases to trimming and J lost 4 bases, with 18 bases between them. Germline V lookup: CDR1 LNHDA, CDR2 SQIVND (reference sequence). This CDR3 is CASSIEYSDSFPETQYF. The CDR3 coding sequence is TGTGCCAGTAGTATAGAGTATTCGGACAGCTTCCCAGAGACCCAGTACTTC.

This sequence joins TRBV18 and TRBJ2-2, with 7 bases lining up with TRBD2. Germline V gene sequence: CDR1 KGHSH, CDR2 LQKENI. This CDR3 has 16 residues. V was clipped by 2 bases and J by 0 bases; unmatched bases: 3. In DNA form, the CDR3 reads TGTGCCAGCTCACCAGAGCTAGCGGCGAACACCGGGGAGCTGTTTTTT. It is translated as CASSPELAANTGELFF. Drawing the rest from reference TRBV18 and TRBJ2-2, the complete variable domain is NAGVMQNPRHLVRRRGQEARLRCSPMKGHSHVYWYRQLPEEGLKFMVYLQKENIIDESGMPKERFSAEFPKEGPSILRIQQVVRGDSAAYFCASSPELAANTGELFFGEGSRLTVL.

V usage is TRBV7-6 and J usage is TRBJ2-3; TRBD1 aligns across 9 bases. CDR1 and CDR2 (germline): SGHVS, FNYEAQ. With V trimmed by 5 bases and J by 5 bases, 5 bases remained unmatched. The CDR3 sequence is 14 residues long. The CDR3 DNA follows: TGTGCCAGCAGCACAACAGGGGGCAGAGATACGCAGTATTTT. Translating it yields CASSTTGGRDTQYF.

The V and J genes are TRBV2 and TRBJ2-1, with D perhaps being TRBD1 or TRBD2 (5 bases each). CDR1 and CDR2 from the germline V gene are SNHLY and FYNNEI. The CDR3 consists of 14 residues. Trimming stripped 5 bases from V and 1 base from J, with 9 bases between. This CDR3 is CASSWDDSYNEQFF. In DNA, the CDR3 is TGTGCCAGCAGTTGGGACGATTCCTACAATGAGCAGTTCTTC.

This clone was counted once. V gene TRBV11-2 combines with J gene TRBJ1-3, with D perhaps matching TRBD1 (5 bases). The CDR3 extends over 15 amino acids. V dropped 7 bases and J dropped 2 bases, with 15 bases sitting between them. The germline V gene has CDR1 SGHAT and CDR2 FQNNGV. The CDR3 loop reads CASTPGRSAGNTIYF. The CDR3 DNA reads TGTGCCAGCACCCCAGGGAGGTCGGCTGGAAACACCATATATTTT.

The J gene is TRBJ2-5, the V gene TRBV13, with TRBD2 matching over 13 bases. Trimming removed 4 bases from V and 4 bases from J; junction bases left unmatched: 3. The CDR3 spans 15 residues. Germline values: CDR1 PRHDT, CDR2 FYEKMQ (reference sequence). Here the CDR3 reads CASSSGTSGIETQYF. DNA for the CDR3: TGTGCCAGCAGCTCGGGGACTAGCGGGATAGAGACCCAGTACTTC.

This chain joins TRBV2 and TRBJ2-5, with TRBD2 matching 9 bases. The CDR3 is 13 residues long. V shed 7 bases and J 5 bases; nucleotides not matched to a gene: 5. Germline CDR1 reads SNHLY; CDR2 reads FYNNEI. The CDR3 spells CASTWTSVETQYF. The CDR3 DNA reads as TGTGCCAGCACGTGGACTAGCGTGGAGACCCAGTACTTC.

In its sample, this clone was seen once. V is TRBV29-1 and J is TRBJ2-1; no clear D gene. Germline CDR1 and CDR2: SQVTM and ANQGSEA. Trimming removed 6 bases at V and 6 bases at J, with 6 bases between. The CDR3 consists of 10 residues. The DNA of the CDR3 is TGCAGCGTCAGCCGCAATGAGCAGTTCTTC. Translating it yields CSVSRNEQFF.

CDR3 residues: CASSQSTGHTYVLTF. CDR3 in DNA: TGCGCCAGCAGCCAAAGCACGGGACACACTTACGTCCTGACTTTC. This chain joins TRBV4-3 and TRBJ2-6; TRBD1 is a possible D gene (6 bases). The CDR3 runs 15 residues. CDR1 is LGHNA, CDR2 YSLEER, per germline. Trimming stripped 2 bases from V and 11 bases from J, with 16 bases between.

The V and J genes are TRBV27 and TRBJ2-3, with D unresolved. This CDR3 comprises 12 residues. Germline V lookup: CDR1 MNHEY, CDR2 SMNVEV (reference sequence). The V gene lost 7 bases and the J gene lost 0 bases, with 5 bases spanning the gap. As DNA, the CDR3 is TGTGCCAGCAAGACCAGCACAGATACGCAGTATTTT. It yields the protein CASKTSTDTQYF.

This chain links TRBV19 with TRBJ2-2; 14 bases map to TRBD2. The ends lost 7 bases at V and 5 bases at J; junction bases unmatched: 3. CDR3 size: 15 residues. The germline V gene has CDR1 LNHDA and CDR2 SQIVND (reference sequence). CDR3 DNA sequence: TGTGCCAGTAAGAGGACTAGCGGGAGGACCGGGGAGCTGTTTTTT. Protein sequence: CASKRTSGRTGELFF.

The V gene is TRBV19, the J gene TRBJ2-1; D is possibly TRBD1 (6 bases). CDR3 length: 15 residues. Per the germline V gene, CDR1 is LNHDA and CDR2 is SQIVND (reference sequence). Trimming stripped 5 bases from V and 0 bases from J, with 11 bases between. CDR3 protein: CASSVGASSYNEQFF. The DNA for the CDR3 is TGTGCCAGTAGTGTGGGGGCGAGCTCCTACAATGAGCAGTTCTTC.

This clone appeared once. CDR3 amino acids: CASSFSQGGTEAFF. Here the CDR3 DNA reads TGTGCCAGCAGCTTTAGTCAGGGCGGCACTGAAGCTTTCTTT. The chain uses TRBV11-2 and TRBJ1-1, with a weak D call TRBD1 (5 bases). Trimming cost V 3 bases and J 4 bases, with 12 bases left between them. Per germline, CDR1 SGHAT and CDR2 FQNNGV. The CDR3 runs to 14 residues.

The chain employs TRBV7-9 and TRBJ2-2; a weak D match, TRBD1 (5 bases). Germline V gives CDR1 SEHNR, CDR2 FQNEAQ (reference sequence). The CDR3 runs to 15 residues. Trimming took off 0 bases at V and 6 bases at J, with 11 bases between the two ends. The CDR3, as DNA: TGTGCCAGCAGCTTAGCTTTCAGGGCCCCCGGGGAGCTGTTTTTT. Translated: CASSLAFRAPGELFF.

The chain links TRBV25-1 to TRBJ1-1; no clear D gene. Trimming shortened V by 7 bases and J by 9 bases, and 18 bases separated the two germline ends. Germline loops: CDR1 MGHDK, CDR2 SYGVNS. The CDR3 is 13 amino acids. The CDR3 spells CASTQVGSRQAFF. The DNA for the CDR3 is TGTGCCAGCACCCAAGTAGGTTCAAGACAAGCTTTCTTT.

The chain employs TRBV7-9 and TRBJ2-1; D is unresolved. Trimming shortened V by 5 bases and J by 10 bases, and 12 bases separated the two germline ends. Per germline, CDR1 SEHNR and CDR2 FQNEAQ (reference sequence). The CDR3 runs to 12 residues. The CDR3 nucleotides read TGTGCCAGCAGCCACGAGGTCGTCGAGCAGTTCTTC. Translation: CASSHEVVEQFF.

This rearrangement joins TRBV5-6 to TRBJ2-2; TRBD1 might be the D (6 bases). The ends were cut back, 4 bases at V and 0 bases at J, with 10 bases in the middle. CDR1 is SGHDT, CDR2 YYEEEE, per germline. This CDR3 has 15 amino acids. DNA of the CDR3: TGTGCCAGCAGCGTCGGACAGCCGAACACCGGGGAGCTGTTTTTT. Translation: CASSVGQPNTGELFF.

The CDR3 DNA reads TGCAGCGTTGAATTTCGGAGCCACCTCTCCTACGAGCAGTACTTC. Amino acids: CSVEFRSHLSYEQYF. The chain couples TRBV29-1 to TRBJ2-7; D not certain. Germline CDR1 and CDR2: SQVTM and ANQGSEA. The CDR3 is 15 residues long. V lost 2 bases, J lost 0 bases, and 14 bases lay in between.

V is TRBV7-9 and J is TRBJ1-2, with D unclear. This CDR3 spans 14 amino acids. Germline V gene lookup returns CDR1 SEHNR and CDR2 FQNEAQ (reference sequence). The ends were cut back, 5 bases at V and 0 bases at J, with 10 bases in the middle. The CDR3 is CASSPLSPNYGYTF. The CDR3 nucleotides are TGTGCCAGCAGCCCCCTATCTCCTAACTATGGCTACACCTTC.

The chain combines TRBV6-5 with TRBJ1-2; TRBD1 matches 12 bases. The V gene end was trimmed by 2 bases and the J gene end by 8 bases; junction bases not matched to a gene: 9. The CDR3 is made up of 16 amino acids. Germline CDR1 and CDR2: MNHEY and SVGAGI. CDR3 loop: CASSYKGDRGRGGYTF. The DNA for the CDR3 is TGTGCCAGCAGTTACAAAGGGGACAGGGGGCGAGGAGGCTACACCTTC.

J is TRBJ1-3 and V is TRBV11-3; no firm D call. CDR1 and CDR2 from the germline V gene are SGHNT and YENEEA. The CDR3 is 14 amino acids. Between the trimmed V and J ends, which lost 3 bases and 0 bases, there was a span of 6 bases. In DNA, the CDR3 is TGTGCCAGCAGCTTGGATTCCTCTGGAAACACCATATATTTT. This sequence encodes CASSLDSSGNTIYF.

V usage is TRBV7-3 and J usage is TRBJ2-3, with 9 bases identical to TRBD1. The V and J ends lost 7 bases and 6 bases, in that order; junction bases with no gene match: 11. The CDR3 runs to 15 residues. Germline-derived CDR1 and CDR2 are SGHTA and FQGTGA. CDR3 sequence: CASTPHGDREDTQYF. The CDR3 DNA reads as TGTGCCAGCACCCCGCACGGGGACAGGGAGGATACGCAGTATTTT.

The rearrangement uses TRBV6-6 and TRBJ2-7; 8 nucleotides agree with TRBD1. Trimming removed 6 bases from V and 5 bases from J; junction bases left unmatched: 6. The CDR3 spans 13 residues. Looked up from germline, CDR1 is MNHNY and CDR2 is SVGAGI (reference sequence). In nucleotides, the CDR3 is TGTGCCAGCAGCAGGACAGGGTCCCACGAGCAGTACTTC. It codes for CASSRTGSHEQYF.

The rearrangement joins TRBV30 to TRBJ2-1; 9 bases agree with TRBD2. The V gene end was trimmed by 2 bases and the J gene end by 5 bases; junction bases not matched to a gene: 16. Germline V gives CDR1 GTSNPN, CDR2 SVGIG (reference sequence). The CDR3 is 18 amino acids. The DNA for the CDR3 is TGTGCCTGGAGTAGGTTCCGACGCCGGACTAGCGCCGACAATGAGCAGTTCTTC. This translates into CAWSRFRRRTSADNEQFF.

CDR3 protein: CASSISGRSYNEQFF. In DNA, the CDR3 is TGCGCCAGCAGCATCAGCGGGAGGTCCTACAATGAGCAGTTCTTC. This chain uses TRBV5-1 with TRBJ2-1; 9 positions match TRBD2. The V and J ends lost 4 bases and 1 base, in that order; junction bases with no gene match: 3. The CDR3 extends over 15 amino acids. Germline CDR1 and CDR2: SGHRS and YFSETQ.